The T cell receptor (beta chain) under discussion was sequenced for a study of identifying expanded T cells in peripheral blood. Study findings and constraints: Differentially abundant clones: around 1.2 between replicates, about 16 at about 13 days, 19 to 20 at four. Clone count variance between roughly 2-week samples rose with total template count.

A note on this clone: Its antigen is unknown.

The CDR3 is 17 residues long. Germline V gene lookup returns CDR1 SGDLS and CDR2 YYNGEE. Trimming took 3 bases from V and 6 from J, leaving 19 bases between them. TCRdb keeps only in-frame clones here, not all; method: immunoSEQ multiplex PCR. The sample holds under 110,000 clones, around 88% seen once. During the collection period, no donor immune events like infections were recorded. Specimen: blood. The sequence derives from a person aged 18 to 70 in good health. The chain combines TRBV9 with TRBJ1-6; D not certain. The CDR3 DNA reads TGTGCCAGCAGCGGAGCCCCACCTGGAAGAGGTAATTCACCCCTCCACTTT. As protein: CASSGAPPGRGNSPLHF.